This is a list of T cell receptor beta chains from one sample in a study of T-cell reconstitution after alpha-beta-depleted transplantation in children. Using its own MiXCR run on the PCR reads, TCRdb lists one record per CDR3 protein. The data show hundreds of thousands of distinct CDR3 sequences, under 20% seen once. The sequencing used PBMCs, mostly from graft donor cells, collected 360 days after TCRalphabeta/CD19-depleted stem cell transplant. All receptors come from a male patient younger than 18 who had a stem cell transplant for acute lymphoblastic leukemia, so the T cells may come from the graft donor. CDR3s include the opening cysteine and the closing phenylalanine or tryptophan. Each record gives: CDR3 protein, CDR3 DNA, D gene, CDR3 length, V gene, J gene, clone size. D genes are given only for firm matches. Only part of the rows carry a size: once, few, many, or a class if the clone is expanded.

CDR3aa: CASSNGPGRYNEQFF; CDR3nt: TGTGCCAGCAGCAACGGACCGGGACGCTACAATGAGCAGTTCTTC; d_gene: -; len: 15; v_gene: TRBV7-8; j_gene: TRBJ2-1; abundance: many
CDR3aa: CASSLGRRQVAYEQYF; CDR3nt: TGCGCCAGCAGCTTGGGGAGACGACAGGTCGCCTACGAGCAGTACTTC; d_gene: -; len: 16; v_gene: TRBV5-1; j_gene: TRBJ2-7; abundance: few
CDR3aa: CRARRTGPLNIQYF; CDR3nt: TGCAGGGCTAGACGGACAGGGCCCTTAAACATTCAGTACTTC; d_gene: TRBD1; len: 14; v_gene: TRBV20-1; j_gene: TRBJ2-4; abundance: -
CDR3aa: CASSLTRHVYEQYF; CDR3nt: TGCGCCAGCAGCTTAACCAGACACGTCTACGAGCAGTACTTC; d_gene: -; len: 14; v_gene: TRBV5-1; j_gene: TRBJ2-7; abundance: -
CDR3aa: CSAPGSGKGNEQFF; CDR3nt: TGCAGTGCCCCGGGTAGCGGGAAGGGGAATGAGCAGTTCTTC; d_gene: TRBD2; len: 14; v_gene: TRBV20-1; j_gene: TRBJ2-1; abundance: -
CDR3aa: CASTVTPGAYEQYF; CDR3nt: TGCGCCAGCACGGTTACCCCGGGAGCATACGAGCAGTACTTC; d_gene: -; len: 14; v_gene: TRBV10-2; j_gene: TRBJ2-7; abundance: few
CDR3aa: CAISESVYEQYF; CDR3nt: TGTGCCATCAGTGAGTCTGTCTACGAGCAGTACTTC; d_gene: -; len: 12; v_gene: TRBV10-3; j_gene: TRBJ2-7; abundance: many
CDR3aa: CASSNSGLVLNEQFF; CDR3nt: TGTGCCAGCAGCAACTCGGGACTAGTTCTCAATGAGCAGTTCTTC; d_gene: TRBD2; len: 15; v_gene: TRBV7-9; j_gene: TRBJ2-1; abundance: few
CDR3aa: CASSLFIETQYF; CDR3nt: TGTGCCAGCAGCCTCTTCATCGAGACCCAGTACTTC; d_gene: -; len: 12; v_gene: TRBV7-8; j_gene: TRBJ2-5; abundance: -
CDR3aa: CASSYLWPTGDEQYF; CDR3nt: TGTGCCAGCAGTTACTTGTGGCCCACAGGGGACGAGCAGTACTTC; d_gene: TRBD1; len: 15; v_gene: TRBV6-5; j_gene: TRBJ2-7; abundance: -
CDR3aa: CASSLGRGTLLAKNIQYF; CDR3nt: TGTGCCAGCAGCTTGGGCAGGGGAACATTATTAGCCAAAAACATTCAGTACTTC; d_gene: -; len: 18; v_gene: TRBV11-2; j_gene: TRBJ2-4; abundance: -
CDR3aa: CATSRVHLSSADVQFF; CDR3nt: TGTGCCACCAGCAGAGTTCACCTCTCTAGCGCCGACGTGCAGTTCTTC; d_gene: -; len: 16; v_gene: TRBV15; j_gene: TRBJ2-1; abundance: -
CDR3aa: CASSSGRDEQYF; CDR3nt: TGTGCCAGCAGCTCCGGGAGGGACGAGCAGTACTTC; d_gene: TRBD2; len: 12; v_gene: TRBV7-6; j_gene: TRBJ2-7; abundance: -
CDR3aa: CASSTKRANEQFF; CDR3nt: TGTGCCAGCAGCACCAAGCGGGCCAATGAGCAGTTCTTC; d_gene: -; len: 13; v_gene: TRBV12-3/TRBV12-4; j_gene: TRBJ2-1; abundance: many
CDR3aa: CASSQSTVYTDTQYF; CDR3nt: TGTGCCAGCAGCCAATCTACCGTTTACACAGATACGCAGTATTTT; d_gene: -; len: 15; v_gene: TRBV16; j_gene: TRBJ2-3; abundance: -
CDR3aa: CASREKAEAYEQYF; CDR3nt: TGTGCCAGCAGGGAAAAAGCTGAAGCCTACGAGCAGTACTTC; d_gene: -; len: 14; v_gene: TRBV6-2/TRBV6-3; j_gene: TRBJ2-7; abundance: few
CDR3aa: CASSMKSGLAVQGRDYEQYF; CDR3nt: TGTGCCAGTAGTATGAAAAGCGGACTAGCGGTTCAAGGGAGGGACTACGAGCAGTACTTC; d_gene: TRBD2; len: 20; v_gene: TRBV19; j_gene: TRBJ2-7; abundance: -
CDR3aa: CASSPRRASGRDEQYF; CDR3nt: TGCGCCAGCAGCCCACGGCGGGCTAGCGGGAGGGATGAGCAGTACTTC; d_gene: TRBD2; len: 16; v_gene: TRBV5-1; j_gene: TRBJ2-7; abundance: -
CDR3aa: CASRDIDNEQFF; CDR3nt: TGTGCCAGCAGGGACATAGACAATGAGCAGTTCTTC; d_gene: -; len: 12; v_gene: TRBV27; j_gene: TRBJ2-1; abundance: few
CDR3aa: CSATRRGIFGNEQFF; CDR3nt: TGCAGTGCTACCCGAAGGGGGATTTTCGGCAATGAGCAGTTCTTC; d_gene: -; len: 15; v_gene: TRBV20-1; j_gene: TRBJ2-1; abundance: many
CDR3aa: CASSPVAVDTQYF; CDR3nt: TGTGCCAGCAGTCCGGTAGCGGTAGATACGCAGTATTTT; d_gene: -; len: 13; v_gene: TRBV27; j_gene: TRBJ2-3; abundance: few
CDR3aa: CASSLVPGSSGANVLTF; CDR3nt: TGTGCCAGCAGCTTGGTTCCAGGGTCGTCCGGGGCCAACGTCCTGACTTTC; d_gene: -; len: 17; v_gene: TRBV5-6; j_gene: TRBJ2-6; abundance: -
CDR3aa: CASSQDPVATDTQYF; CDR3nt: TGTGCCAGCAGCCAAGATCCGGTGGCCACAGATACGCAGTATTTT; d_gene: -; len: 15; v_gene: TRBV3-1; j_gene: TRBJ2-3; abundance: many
CDR3aa: CASSDYNEQFF; CDR3nt: TGCGCCAGCAGTGACTACAATGAGCAGTTCTTC; d_gene: -; len: 11; v_gene: TRBV10-1; j_gene: TRBJ2-1; abundance: many
CDR3aa: CASSQPRDSRAKNIQYF; CDR3nt: TGCGCCAGCAGCCAGCCCCGGGACAGTAGGGCCAAAAACATTCAGTACTTC; d_gene: TRBD1; len: 17; v_gene: TRBV4-1; j_gene: TRBJ2-4; abundance: few
CDR3aa: CASRGDRVNTGELFF; CDR3nt: TGTGCCAGCAGAGGGGACAGGGTTAACACCGGGGAGCTGTTTTTT; d_gene: TRBD1; len: 15; v_gene: TRBV12-3/TRBV12-4; j_gene: TRBJ2-2; abundance: few
CDR3aa: CAISERTGGYGYTF; CDR3nt: TGTGCCATCAGTGAAAGGACAGGGGGTTATGGCTACACCTTC; d_gene: TRBD1; len: 14; v_gene: TRBV10-3; j_gene: TRBJ1-2; abundance: -
CDR3aa: CSARDRSVANTGELFF; CDR3nt: TGCAGTGCTAGAGATCGCAGTGTCGCGAACACCGGGGAGCTGTTTTTT; d_gene: -; len: 16; v_gene: TRBV20-1; j_gene: TRBJ2-2; abundance: few
CDR3aa: CASSRQGFIYNEQFF; CDR3nt: TGTGCCAGCAGTCGACAGGGGTTCATCTACAATGAGCAGTTCTTC; d_gene: TRBD1; len: 15; v_gene: TRBV7-9; j_gene: TRBJ2-1; abundance: few
CDR3aa: CATSVVNQPQHF; CDR3nt: TGTGCCACCAGCGTGGTTAATCAGCCCCAGCATTTT; d_gene: -; len: 12; v_gene: TRBV15; j_gene: TRBJ1-5; abundance: few
CDR3aa: CASRMGLNTEAFF; CDR3nt: TGTGCCAGCAGGATGGGGTTGAACACTGAAGCTTTCTTT; d_gene: -; len: 13; v_gene: TRBV3-1; j_gene: TRBJ1-1; abundance: few
CDR3aa: CSASDGLGSYEQYF; CDR3nt: TGCAGCGCCTCGGATGGCCTGGGCTCCTACGAGCAGTACTTC; d_gene: -; len: 14; v_gene: TRBV29-1; j_gene: TRBJ2-7; abundance: few
CDR3aa: CASSLALWGARPYF; CDR3nt: TGTGCCAGCAGCTTAGCGTTATGGGGGGCCCGCCCGTACTTC; d_gene: -; len: 14; v_gene: TRBV7-9; j_gene: TRBJ2-5; abundance: few
CDR3aa: CATSGRNGADTQYF; CDR3nt: TGTGCCACCAGTGGCCGGAATGGGGCAGATACGCAGTATTTT; d_gene: -; len: 14; v_gene: TRBV24-1; j_gene: TRBJ2-3; abundance: many
CDR3aa: CASSHPQGAYEQYF; CDR3nt: TGCGCCAGCAGCCACCCCCAGGGAGCCTACGAGCAGTACTTC; d_gene: -; len: 14; v_gene: TRBV4-1; j_gene: TRBJ2-7; abundance: few
CDR3aa: CAMAGTSGTAVGSYEQYF; CDR3nt: TGTGCCATGGCCGGGACTAGCGGGACGGCCGTGGGCTCCTACGAGCAGTACTTC; d_gene: TRBD2; len: 18; v_gene: TRBV11-1; j_gene: TRBJ2-7; abundance: few
CDR3aa: CASSPSPRGRANVLTF; CDR3nt: TGTGCCAGCAGCCCCTCGCCTCGGGGGAGAGCCAACGTCCTGACTTTC; d_gene: -; len: 16; v_gene: TRBV7-7; j_gene: TRBJ2-6; abundance: -
CDR3aa: CASSLYASGTGVTSGKTYNEQFF; CDR3nt: TGTGCCAGCAGCTTATATGCCTCCGGGACAGGGGTGACTAGCGGGAAGACCTACAATGAGCAGTTCTTC; d_gene: -; len: 23; v_gene: TRBV11-2; j_gene: TRBJ2-1; abundance: few
CDR3aa: CASSPLAGAGGELFF; CDR3nt: TGTGCCAGCAGTCCCCTAGCGGGAGCGGGCGGGGAGCTGTTTTTT; d_gene: TRBD2; len: 15; v_gene: TRBV12-3/TRBV12-4; j_gene: TRBJ2-2; abundance: many
CDR3aa: CASRRSNQPQHF; CDR3nt: TGTGCCAGCAGACGGTCCAATCAGCCCCAGCATTTT; d_gene: -; len: 12; v_gene: TRBV2; j_gene: TRBJ1-5; abundance: many
CDR3aa: CASSYRDREAFF; CDR3nt: TGTGCCAGCAGCTACCGGGACAGGGAAGCTTTCTTT; d_gene: TRBD1; len: 12; v_gene: TRBV7-9; j_gene: TRBJ1-1; abundance: many